This T cell receptor (beta chain) comes out of a study of blood T cell repertoires in COVID-19. Across the study: COVID-19 samples, acute and convalescent, were from the United States, Italy and Spain. T cells, B-cell-depleted T cells, or PBMCs supplied cDNA or gDNA.

V was clipped by 0 bases and J by 7 bases; unmatched bases: 4. The CDR3 is 14 amino acids. Germline CDR1 SGDLS, CDR2 YYNGEE. In the study's own analysis: Cell counts per sample came from amplifying reference gene primers. Sequencing used immunoSEQ multiplex PCR; TCRdb keeps in-frame clones, though not all of them. The V and J calls and the clone size are those of that table, but D and trimming were determined from the DNA. The data contain about 55,000 clones, around four fifths of them singletons. This clonotype originated in a human donor in a cohort sampled during active COVID-19. Input material: peripheral blood. This rearrangement joins TRBV9 to TRBJ2-1; 7 nucleotides align to TRBD2. The CDR3 sequence is CASSVAAGRNEQFF. The CDR3 DNA sequence: TGTGCCAGCAGCGTAGCAGCGGGGAGGAATGAGCAGTTCTTC.